The TCR beta chain under discussion was sequenced for a study of T cell responses to AZD1222 COVID-19 vaccine. General study points: Per reports, nearly half of all spike-specific TCRs target regions that are unmutated in variants. The donor cohort was predominantly white British with a female majority, and clonal diversity may have been underestimated. With two AZD1222 doses given, Spike-specific TCR breadth and depth both rose.

Sequenced by immunoSEQ multiplex PCR; TCRdb stores in-frame clones only, minus some. Here the sample spans about 160,000 clones, more than 75% being singletons. Trimming took 5 bases from V and 0 from J, leaving 11 bases between them. The CDR3 sequence is 14 residues long. CDR1 and CDR2 (germline): SGHTA, FQGNSA. About this clone: Its antigen remains unknown.

The chain carries TRBV7-2 and TRBJ2-7, with D perhaps matching TRBD1 (6 bases). The sample consisted of peripheral blood, taken 28 days after the second AZD1222 dose. The sequence derives from an adult who received the AZD1222 COVID-19 vaccine. The CDR3 is CASSTTGSSYEQYF. The DNA for the CDR3 is TGTGCCAGCAGCACGACAGGAAGCTCCTACGAGCAGTACTTC.